The source of this T cell receptor beta chain is a study of naive and memory T cell subsets. The V segment lost 4 bases and the J segment 9 bases; nucleotides outside the gene matches: 9. This CDR3 has 15 amino acids. Germline V gives CDR1 SGHRS, CDR2 YFSETQ. This clonotype came up many times. Two oligonucleotides, mixed equimolar, formed the beta constant-region primer covering TRBC1 and TRBC2. Four rounds of PCR amplified the ligated cDNA using nested alpha and beta constant-region primers plus SP2. Ligation attached a single-stranded oligonucleotide with a 12-nucleotide UMI and the SP2 primer to the cDNA 3' end. One entry per CDR3 protein, called by TCRdb with MiXCR from the UMI-ligation and nested PCR reads. The repertoire holds 25,000 to 40,000 distinct CDR3 sequences, with approximately 18% as singletons.

This rearrangement joins TRBV5-1 to TRBJ1-6; 8 nucleotides match TRBD1. The TCR originated in a human donor in good health. The sequenced sample was effector memory CD4+ T cells from blood. Indicated subset: effector memory, CD45RA- CD27-. In nucleotides, the CDR3 is TGCGCCAGCAGCAGGGGACAGGAAAGAAGTTCACCCCTCCACTTT. Encoded protein: CASSRGQERSSPLHF.